Reported below is one T cell receptor beta chain. The record originates from a study of blood T cell repertoires in COVID-19. Across the study: Samples representing acute and convalescent COVID-19 were sourced from the United States, Italy and Spain. Nucleic acid was either cDNA or gDNA, and it came from T cells, B-cell-depleted T cells, or PBMCs.

Authors' analysis steps: Reference gene primer amplification in the assay estimated nucleated cell counts. Here immunoSEQ multiplex PCR was the method, and the copy in TCRdb shows in-frame clones only, minus some. V and J calls and clone size are those listed in that table; D and trimming were worked out from the DNA. The table has about 160,000 clones, about four fifths seen once. V lost 2 bases, J lost 0 bases, and 11 bases lay in between. CDR1 is GTSNPN, CDR2 SVGIG, per germline (reference sequence). CDR3 length equals 15 residues. The receptor was derived from a woman between 55 and 75 years old with COVID-19, enrolled during active disease. The chain carries TRBV30 and TRBJ1-3; the D gene is possibly TRBD1 (5 bases). The sequenced sample consisted of peripheral blood. CDR3 bases: TGTGCCTGGAGTCTCCTCGGGGGCTCTGGAAACACCATATATTTT. The encoded protein is CAWSLLGGSGNTIYF.